A single sample gave rise to the 25 T cell receptor beta chains below, sequenced in a study of response to subunit inactivated influenza vaccine. A single record per CDR3 protein comes from TCRdb applying MiXCR to the RT-PCR reads. The sample lists about 540,000 distinct CDR3 sequences, 12% to 15% seen once, with 11% in the top ten. This material consisted of PBMCs from blood, taken about 11 days after vaccination. Receptor source: a middle-aged man who received an inactivated influenza vaccine.

V usage is TRBV7-9 and J usage is TRBJ1-1, with a possible D match to TRBD1 (6 bases). The V gene lost 5 bases and the J gene lost 4 bases, with 17 bases spanning the gap. The CDR3 has 15 amino acids. Germline V gene data show CDR1 as SEHNR and CDR2 as FQNEAQ (reference sequence). CDR3 sequence: CASSTYREGGTEAFF. The CDR3 nucleotides are TGTGCCAGCAGCACCTACAGGGAAGGTGGCACTGAAGCTTTCTTT.

In its sample, this clonotype was seen a few times. The J gene is TRBJ2-1, the V gene TRBV29-1; either TRBD1 or TRBD2 may supply D (5 bases each). V gave up 8 bases and J gave up 8 bases, with 19 bases separating them. CDR1 SQVTM and CDR2 ANQGSEA come from the germline V gene. This CDR3 spans 13 amino acids. CDR3 coding DNA: TGCAGCATCCGGGACCCAGCAGTGGATGAGCAGTTCTTC. It codes for CSIRDPAVDEQFF.

This chain joins TRBV20-1 and TRBJ2-7; the D is unclear. V lost 5 bases and J lost 0, with 8 bases in between. CDR1 is DFQATT and CDR2 is SNEGSKA in the germline V gene (reference sequence). This CDR3 contains 12 residues. The CDR3 sequence is CSAPRHSYEQYF. For the CDR3, the DNA is TGCAGTGCTCCTCGCCACTCCTACGAGCAGTACTTC.

This clonotype was counted ten times or more. The genes are TRBV28 and TRBJ2-5, with 10 bases aligning to TRBD2. Germline V gives CDR1 MDHEN, CDR2 SYDVKM. The CDR3 sequence is 13 residues long. V was clipped by 10 bases and J by 4 bases; unmatched bases: 6. Here the CDR3 DNA reads TGTGCCACCCTAGCGGGAGTTAGAGAGACCCAGTACTTC. This gives the protein CATLAGVRETQYF.

This clonotype appeared a few times. The chain is built from TRBV28 and TRBJ2-3, with D possibly matching TRBD2 (6 bases). This CDR3 contains 12 residues. Trimming removed 6 bases at V and 2 bases at J, with 6 bases between. Germline assignment: CDR1 MDHEN and CDR2 SYDVKM. CDR3 protein: CASRDYTDTQYF. The CDR3 DNA is TGTGCCAGCAGGGACTACACAGATACGCAGTATTTT.

To note about this clonotype: A junction boundary mismatches the germline segment, possibly from a read error. The V call is TRBV5-6, the J call TRBJ2-3, with D unresolved. CDR1 is SGHDT and CDR2 is YYEEEE in the germline V gene. CDR3 length equals 16 residues. Here the CDR3 reads CASILVDRKPTDTQYF. The CDR3 bases are TGTGCCAGCATCTTGGTAGATCGGAAGCCCACAGATACGCAGTATTTT.

This clonotype was counted ten times or more. This chain uses TRBV14 with TRBJ1-1; no clear D gene. Germline-derived CDR1 and CDR2 are SGHDN and FVKESK. This CDR3 has 12 residues. Trimming stripped 3 bases from V and 5 bases from J, with 7 bases between. The CDR3 DNA follows: TGTGCCAGCAGCCAGAGAGGGACTGAAGCTTTCTTT. Translated, it gives CASSQRGTEAFF.

This clonotype was counted between two and nine times. The chain carries TRBV7-3 and TRBJ2-5; D not certain. The V end lost 1 base, the J end lost 1 base, and 4 bases lay between the germline ends. Germline-derived CDR1 and CDR2 are SGHTA and FQGTGA. The CDR3 has 13 amino acids. CDR3 DNA sequence: TGTGCCAGCAGCTTAAGCATCCAAGAGACCCAGTACTTC. This encodes CASSLSIQETQYF.

V usage is TRBV2 and J usage is TRBJ2-7, with TRBD2 as a possible D gene (5 bases). Germline V gene data show CDR1 as SNHLY and CDR2 as FYNNEI. Trimming shortened V by 4 bases and J by 4 bases, and 17 bases separated the two germline ends. The CDR3 spans 15 residues. The DNA for the CDR3 is TGTGCCAGCAGTGCGGTTGAGGGAATGAGTTACGAGCAGTACTTC. Protein: CASSAVEGMSYEQYF.

V and J are TRBV7-9 and TRBJ2-3; D is possibly TRBD1 or TRBD2 (5 bases each). This CDR3 has 16 residues. Between the trimmed V and J ends, which lost 2 bases and 3 bases, there was a span of 15 bases. The germline V gene encodes CDR1 SEHNR and CDR2 FQNEAQ (reference sequence). This CDR3 is CASSLSGRDKTDTQYF. Written as DNA, the CDR3 is TGTGCCAGCAGCTTAAGCGGCAGGGATAAAACAGATACGCAGTATTTT.

This clonotype appeared many times. This chain links TRBV5-1 with TRBJ2-7; 8 nucleotides agree with TRBD1. The CDR3 spans 13 residues. From germline, CDR1 is SGHRS and CDR2 YFSETQ. V dropped 5 bases and J dropped 7; count of bases not matched to a gene: 8. The CDR3 protein is CASRLQGEGEQYF. Written as DNA, the CDR3 is TGCGCCAGCAGGTTACAGGGGGAAGGTGAGCAGTACTTC.

This clonotype has just a few counts. The chain recombines TRBV5-1 with TRBJ1-4; D gene unclear. CDR1 and CDR2 (germline): SGHRS, YFSETQ. Trimming pared 1 base from V and 8 bases from J, leaving 6 bases between. The CDR3 extends over 12 amino acids. In DNA, the CDR3 is TGCGCCAGCAGCTTGAATCCGGAAAAACTGTTTTTT. Its protein product is CASSLNPEKLFF.

This clonotype has just a few counts. V and J are TRBV7-9 and TRBJ1-1; 7 bases align to TRBD1. The CDR3 spans 14 residues. Germline V gene data show CDR1 as SEHNR and CDR2 as FQNEAQ (reference sequence). J was trimmed by 3 bases and V by 3 bases; bases with no gene match: 4. The CDR3 bases are TGTGCCAGCAGCTTCGGAGACAGGGACACTGAAGCTTTCTTT. Residues: CASSFGDRDTEAFF.

This clonotype has at least ten counts. The chain recombines TRBV4-3 with TRBJ2-1, with TRBD2 identical over 8 bases. Germline CDR1 reads LGHNA; CDR2 reads YSLEER. This CDR3 has 12 amino acids. V trimming: 1 base; J trimming: 15 bases; junction bases outside the gene matches: 5. CDR3 sequence (DNA): TGCGCCAGCAGCCAAGCCAGCGGGAGTCGGTTCTTC. Translation gives CASSQASGSRFF.

In its sample, this clonotype was seen many times. The V call is TRBV15, the J call TRBJ2-3, with D maybe TRBD2 (6 bases). CDR3 length: 12 amino acids. Trimming stripped 4 bases from V and 6 bases from J, with 8 bases between. Germline V gives CDR1 LNHNV, CDR2 YYDKDF (reference sequence). This CDR3 is CATSKGGDTQYF. The CDR3 DNA reads as TGTGCCACCAGCAAGGGAGGCGATACGCAGTATTTT.

J is TRBJ2-7 and V is TRBV29-1; D possibly corresponds to TRBD2 (5 bases). V was shortened by 4 bases and J by 2 bases, with 12 bases between the two germline ends. This CDR3 comprises 13 residues. Germline assignment: CDR1 SQVTM and CDR2 ANQGSEA. CDR3 nucleotide sequence: TGCAGCGTTGCCACGGGAAACCCCTACGAGCAGTACTTC. Protein: CSVATGNPYEQYF.

V and J are TRBV12-3 or TRBV12-4 and TRBJ2-1, with no clear D. With 2 bases removed from V and 10 bases from J, the gap between germline ends came to 6 bases. The CDR3 runs 11 residues. CDR3 bases: TGTGCCAGCAGTTTACGAGAGGAGCAGTTCTTC. Translated: CASSLREEQFF.

The chain employs TRBV5-1 and TRBJ2-1; 12 bases fit TRBD2. This CDR3 has 18 amino acids. Germline CDR1 SGHRS, CDR2 YFSETQ. J gave up 0 bases and V 3 bases, and 7 bases lay outside the gene matches. The CDR3 loop is CASSSYLLAGGSYNEQFF. CDR3 bases: TGCGCCAGCAGCTCCTACTTACTAGCGGGGGGCTCCTACAATGAGCAGTTCTTC.

This clonotype was seen only a few times. V and J are TRBV20-1 and TRBJ2-3; 7 nucleotides agree with TRBD2. J lost 1 base, V lost 2 bases, and 15 bases had no gene match. The germline gives CDR1 DFQATT, CDR2 SNEGSKA (reference sequence). This CDR3 region has 18 residues. CDR3 region: CSARPPPGGRVGTDTQYF. CDR3 sequence (DNA): TGCAGTGCTAGACCCCCACCCGGCGGGAGAGTTGGCACAGATACGCAGTATTTT.

This clonotype turned up a few times. This sequence joins TRBV6-5 and TRBJ2-2; TRBD1 matches 7 bases. The germline CDR1 and CDR2 sequences are MNHEY and SVGAGI. The CDR3 totals 16 residues. V was clipped by 2 bases and J by 2 bases; unmatched bases: 5. CDR3 loop: CASSYQTGSNTGELFF. The CDR3 bases are TGTGCCAGCAGTTACCAGACAGGGTCTAACACCGGGGAGCTGTTTTTT.

The chain uses TRBV5-5 and TRBJ2-5; a weak D match, TRBD1 (5 bases). The CDR3 sequence is 14 residues long. CDR1 and CDR2 from the germline V gene are SGHKS and YYEKEE (reference sequence). Trimming left V 2 bases short and J 4 bases short, with 12 bases between. The CDR3 reads CASSFSPGLETQYF. CDR3 nucleotides: TGTGCCAGCAGCTTTTCCCCAGGGTTAGAGACCCAGTACTTC.

This sequence joins TRBV7-8 and TRBJ2-2; D might be TRBD2 (6 bases). The CDR3 is 16 residues long. V lost 2 bases and J 3 bases, leaving 13 bases between the germline ends. CDR1 and CDR2 (germline): SGHVS, FQNEAQ. The CDR3 DNA reads TGTGCCAGCAGCTTACTGGGGGGTTCGGACACCGGGGAGCTGTTTTTT. This codes for CASSLLGGSDTGELFF.

The chain recombines TRBV6-2 or TRBV6-3 with TRBJ2-7; no clear D gene. The V gene's germline CDR1 is MNHEY and CDR2 SVGEGT. Between the trimmed V and J ends, which lost 8 bases and 3 bases, there was a span of 8 bases. This CDR3 has 11 amino acids. CDR3 sequence: CASGTLYEQYF. For the CDR3, the DNA is TGTGCCAGCGGAACCCTCTACGAGCAGTACTTC.

This rearrangement joins TRBV7-3 to TRBJ2-1; D may be TRBD1 (6 bases). Looked up from germline, CDR1 is SGHTA and CDR2 is FQGTGA. The length of the CDR3 is 16 residues. V lost 5 bases, J lost 0 bases, and 14 bases lay in between. CDR3 bases: TGTGCCAGCAGCCCGAACAGGGCATCCTCCTACAATGAGCAGTTCTTC. This translates into CASSPNRASSYNEQFF. Combining the CDR3 with reference TRBV7-3 and TRBJ2-1 gives the whole variable domain GAGVSQTPSNKVTEKGKYVELRCDPISGHTALYWYRQSLGQGPEFLIYFQGTGAADDSGLPNDRFFAVRPEGSVSTLKIQRTERGDSAVYLCASSPNRASSYNEQFFGPGTRLTVL.

The sample holds a few counts of this clonotype. The rearrangement joins TRBV20-1 to TRBJ2-2; D is possibly TRBD2 (5 bases). The CDR3 totals 15 residues. CDR1 DFQATT and CDR2 SNEGSKA come from the germline V gene (reference sequence). V lost 1 base and J 1 base, leaving 10 bases between the germline ends. CDR3 sequence reads: CSARADSQNTGELFF. CDR3 bases: TGCAGTGCTAGAGCGGACTCCCAGAACACCGGGGAGCTGTTTTTT.